The rows below give T cell receptor beta chains drawn from one sample of a study of PD-L1 blockade in urothelial cancer. Sequencing was performed with immunoSEQ multiplex PCR; in TCRdb, only in-frame clones are kept and a portion is missing. In the table there are 17,000 or so clones, approximately 90% of which are singletons. The specimen comprised PBMCs, sampled around atezolizumab (anti-PD-L1) treatment. Source of these receptors: a man aged 50-59 years with urothelial cancer. CDR3s include the opening cysteine and the closing phenylalanine or tryptophan. Each record gives: clone size, D gene, V gene, J gene, CDR3 DNA, CDR3 protein. A D gene is named only where the DNA matches it firmly. Expanded clones are given a class, and other clones once, few, many or no size at all.

>-|-|TRBV11-3|TRBJ2-3
TGTGCCAGCAGCTTAGGACAGGCCGACACAGATACGCAGTATTTT
CASSLGQADTDTQYF
>-|TRBD2|TRBV5-4|TRBJ2-2
TGTGCCAGCAGCTTGGCGTCTAGCGGGGCCGGGGAGCTGTTTTTT
CASSLASSGAGELFF
>-|-|TRBV19|TRBJ1-5
TGTGCCAGTAGTATACAAAATCAGCCCCAGCATTTT
CASSIQNQPQHF
>-|TRBD1|TRBV10-1|TRBJ2-1
TGCGCCAGCAGTAGGGACAGGGGGCTCGGAGCCAATGAGCAGTTCTTC
CASSRDRGLGANEQFF
>-|TRBD2|TRBV29-1|TRBJ2-2
TGCAGCGTTGAGGCTAGCGGGAGGCCCGGGGAGCTGTTTTTT
CSVEASGRPGELFF
>-|TRBD1|TRBV7-2|TRBJ1-1
TGTGCCAGCAGCTTCACGGGACAGGTGCTGGAAGCTTTCTTT
CASSFTGQVLEAFF
>-|-|TRBV10-3|TRBJ2-3
TGTGCCACCTCCTTGGGAGGCACAGATACGCAGTATTTT
CATSLGGTDTQYF
>-|-|TRBV5-1|TRBJ1-6
TGCGCCAGCAGCTTGTACGGGGGAGATTCACCCCTCCACTTT
CASSLYGGDSPLHF
>-|TRBD1|TRBV10-2|TRBJ1-5
TGCGCCAGCAGTGAGTCAACAGGGGGTAGTAGCAATCAGCCCCAGCATTTT
CASSESTGGSSNQPQHF
>-|-|TRBV6-6|TRBJ2-3
TGTGCCAGCATCCTCACACCTCTAGCGCCCACAGATACGCAGTATTTT
CASILTPLAPTDTQYF
>medium-sized|TRBD1|TRBV4-1|TRBJ2-3
TGCGCCAGCAGCCAAGAGACAGGGGTTTATACGCAGTATTTT
CASSQETGVYTQYF
>-|-|TRBV18|TRBJ1-5
TGTGCCAGCTCACCACTAGAGGGCCAGCCCCAGCATTTT
CASSPLEGQPQHF
>-|-|TRBV9|TRBJ1-1
TGTGCCAGCAGCCCTGGACAGATTACCAGCGATGAAGCTTTCTTT
CASSPGQITSDEAFF
>-|-|TRBV6-6|TRBJ1-2
TGTGCCAGCAGTTTCCCAGGCACAGTCTCAAACTATGGCTACACCTTC
CASSFPGTVSNYGYTF
>-|-|TRBV5-4|TRBJ1-6
TGTGCCAGCAGCTTGGTTCAGGGTGTGGATTCACCCCTCCACTTT
CASSLVQGVDSPLHF
>-|-|TRBV19|TRBJ2-3
TGTGCCAGTACCAAAAGGGGGGGTCAAAGGACAGATACGCAGTATTTT
CASTKRGGQRTDTQYF
>once|TRBD2|TRBV7-8|TRBJ2-6
TGTGCCAGCAGCTTTCGAATCGTAGGGACTAGCGGGGGCAGCTCTGGGGCCAACGTCCTGACTTTC
CASSFRIVGTSGGSSGANVLTF
>-|-|TRBV2|TRBJ1-5
TGTGCCAGCAGTGTAATAGGCCCGGACAGTCGGCAGCCCCAGCATTTT
CASSVIGPDSRQPQHF
>-|-|TRBV30|TRBJ2-2
TGTGCCTGGAGTCCTGGAGTTAGATCCGGGGAGCTGTTTTTT
CAWSPGVRSGELFF
>-|-|TRBV6-4|TRBJ1-6
TGTGCCAGCAGGAGTTCAGACAGTAATTCACCCCTCCACTTT
CASRSSDSNSPLHF
>-|-|TRBV11-3|TRBJ2-1
TGTGCCAGCAGCCGCCATTCCGACACGAGCTCCTACAATGAGCAGTTCTTC
CASSRHSDTSSYNEQFF
>-|-|TRBV14|TRBJ2-1
TGTGCCAGCAGCCCCCCGTACAATGAGCAGTTCTTC
CASSPPYNEQFF
>-|-|TRBV6-1|TRBJ2-2
TGTGCCAGCAGGGCCTTGGGGGGATACACCGGGGAGCTGTTTTTT
CASRALGGYTGELFF
>-|TRBD1|TRBV2|TRBJ1-2
TGTGCCAGCAGTGCCGGGACAGGCAATGGCTACACCTTC
CASSAGTGNGYTF
>-|TRBD2|TRBV6-5|TRBJ2-1
TGTGCCAGCAGCCAGTTGAGCGGGGACAATGAGCAGTTCTTC
CASSQLSGDNEQFF
>few|TRBD1|TRBV7-9|TRBJ2-7
TGTGCCAGCAGCCCGGACAGGGGACTTCAATACGAGCAGTACTTC
CASSPDRGLQYEQYF
>few|TRBD2|TRBV7-8|TRBJ2-5
TGTGCCAGCAGCTTAGCGATCACCGGGACTAGCGGGGGGGCCTTCTCCGTGACCCAGTACTTC
CASSLAITGTSGGAFSVTQYF
>-|TRBD1|TRBV11-2|TRBJ1-4
TGTGCCAGCAGCTCCGGGACAGGGTTTAGTAATGAAAAACTGTTTTTT
CASSSGTGFSNEKLFF
>-|-|TRBV4-1|TRBJ2-7
TGCGCCAGCAGCCAAGATAAGGGGATAATCTACGAGCAGTACTTC
CASSQDKGIIYEQYF
>-|-|TRBV4-2|TRBJ1-4
TGTGCCAGCAGCCAAGAAGAAGGGGCGACAATGAATGAAAAACTGTTTTTT
CASSQEEGATMNEKLFF
>-|-|TRBV19|TRBJ1-1
TGTGCCAGTAGTATAGGGGCAGATACTGAAGCTTTCTTT
CASSIGADTEAFF
>-|-|TRBV10-3|TRBJ2-3
TGTGCCATCAGCTCCGGGTCGGGGAGCAAAGATACGCAGTATTTT
CAISSGSGSKDTQYF
>-|-|TRBV29-1|TRBJ1-1
TGCAGCGTGACATTCGACCGGGAGGCTTTCTTT
CSVTFDREAFF
>-|TRBD2|TRBV9|TRBJ2-5
TGTGCCAGCAGCGTAGATGGTAGCGGGATTCGGGAGACCCAGTACTTC
CASSVDGSGIRETQYF
>-|TRBD1|TRBV5-1|TRBJ2-3
TGCGCCAGCAGCTTGGGCAGGGACAGGGCGACAGATACGCAGTATTTT
CASSLGRDRATDTQYF
>-|TRBD2|TRBV28|TRBJ2-7
TGTGCCAGCAGTTTTCTAGCGGGAGGGCCAGGCGAGCAGTACTTC
CASSFLAGGPGEQYF
>-|-|TRBV7-9|TRBJ2-3
TGTGCCAGCACCTTGGGTACTAGTTGGGGCACAGATACGCAGTATTTT
CASTLGTSWGTDTQYF
>once|TRBD1|TRBV27|TRBJ2-6
TGTGCCAGCAGTATCTGGACAGGGGGATCATCTGGGGCCAACGTCCTGACTTTC
CASSIWTGGSSGANVLTF
>once|-|TRBV6-1|TRBJ1-3
TGTGCCAGCAGTGAAGCAACAGCAGGAAACACCATATATTTT
CASSEATAGNTIYF
>-|TRBD1|TRBV6-6|TRBJ1-2
TGTGCCAGCAGTTACAGGGGACAGGGAAGCTATGGCTACACCTTC
CASSYRGQGSYGYTF
>once|TRBD2|TRBV6-4|TRBJ2-3
TGTGCCAGCAGTACTAGCGGGGGGGCAGATACGCAGTATTTT
CASSTSGGADTQYF